The 32 T cell receptor beta chains below all came from one sample that was sequenced in a study of blood T cell repertoires in COVID-19. TCRdb's table, derived via immunoSEQ multiplex PCR, lists solely in-frame clones and lacks some. This table holds about 250,000 clones, around 85% found once. Sequenced: peripheral blood. These receptors all stem from a woman aged 40 to 50 with active or convalescent COVID-19.

This sequence joins TRBV13 and TRBJ2-3; 9 nucleotides align to TRBD1. The V gene's germline CDR1 is PRHDT and CDR2 FYEKMQ (reference sequence). The CDR3 sequence is 18 residues long. V trimming: 1 base; J trimming: 0 bases; junction bases outside the gene matches: 8. The chain's CDR3 is CASSLETGTGPSTDTQYF. CDR3 sequence (DNA): TGTGCCAGCAGCTTAGAGACCGGGACAGGGCCTAGCACAGATACGCAGTATTTT.

The genes are TRBV2 and TRBJ2-6, with D hard to call. CDR1 is SNHLY and CDR2 is FYNNEI in the germline V gene. V was shortened by 3 bases and J by 2 bases, with 5 bases between the two germline ends. This CDR3 contains 14 residues. In DNA form, the CDR3 reads TGTGCCAGCAGTGACCTCCCTGGGGCCAACGTCCTGACTTTC. Residues: CASSDLPGANVLTF.

V usage is TRBV5-1 and J usage is TRBJ1-1; 8 nucleotides match TRBD1. J was trimmed by 5 bases and V by 4 bases; bases with no gene match: 13. Germline-derived CDR1 and CDR2 are SGHRS and YFSETQ. This CDR3 is built from 16 residues. The CDR3 coding sequence is TGCGCCAGCAGCCCCGGCCTTACAGGGGGGAAAACTGAAGCTTTCTTT. This gives the protein CASSPGLTGGKTEAFF.

This clone was detected once. The chain couples TRBV30 to TRBJ1-1; D might be TRBD1 (6 bases). From germline, CDR1 is GTSNPN and CDR2 SVGIG (reference sequence). V was pared by 0 bases and J by 5 bases, with 16 bases between. The CDR3 contains 15 residues. CDR3 sequence: CAWSVAGLQGTEAFF. DNA for the CDR3: TGTGCCTGGAGTGTAGCGGGGCTTCAGGGGACTGAAGCTTTCTTT.

The chain couples TRBV4-2 to TRBJ1-2; D unclear. The CDR3 runs 14 residues. The V gene's germline CDR1 is LGHNA and CDR2 YNFKEQ. Trimming removed 4 bases at V and 0 bases at J, with 9 bases between. The CDR3 DNA sequence: TGTGCCAGCAGCCCTACCCGTTCTAACTATGGCTACACCTTC. It encodes CASSPTRSNYGYTF.

CDR3 DNA sequence: TGTGCCACCAGTGAGGGCCACTACAATGAGCAGTTCTTC. It yields the protein CATSEGHYNEQFF. The rearrangement joins TRBV24-1 to TRBJ2-1; D unclear. This CDR3 is built from 13 residues. Per the germline V gene, CDR1 is KGHDR and CDR2 is SFDVKD. The V end lost 4 bases, the J end lost 3 bases, and 6 bases lay between the germline ends.

Worth noting for this clone: This CDR3 is also generated by other DNA sequences in the sample. V gene TRBV12-3 or TRBV12-4 combines with J gene TRBJ1-1; D unclear. V was cut by 4 bases and J by 8 bases, with 11 bases left in between. The CDR3 runs 12 residues. The DNA for the CDR3 is TGTGCCAGCAGTTCCGTGAGCACCGAAGCTTTCTTT. This encodes CASSSVSTEAFF.

V gene TRBV20-1 combines with J gene TRBJ2-1; D is ambiguous. The CDR3 is 11 residues long. Trimming shortened V by 7 bases and J by 9 bases, and 13 bases separated the two germline ends. Germline V CDR1 and CDR2: DFQATT, SNEGSKA (reference sequence). The CDR3 here is CSGLRVIEQFF. The CDR3 region has the DNA TGCAGTGGACTCCGAGTGATTGAGCAGTTCTTC.

The V call is TRBV4-1, the J call TRBJ1-1; D is unclear. The CDR3 consists of 14 residues. Germline CDR1 MGHRA, CDR2 YSYEKL. Between the trimmed V and J ends, which lost 3 bases and 1 base, there was a span of 9 bases. The CDR3 loop reads CASSHPGRNTEAFF. For the CDR3, the DNA is TGCGCCAGCAGCCACCCGGGAAGGAACACTGAAGCTTTCTTT.

The gene calls are TRBV6-5 and TRBJ1-4; no clear D. This CDR3 comprises 13 residues. Germline V gene lookup returns CDR1 MNHEY and CDR2 SVGAGI. Trimming removed 2 bases from V and 11 bases from J, with 12 bases in between. This CDR3 reads CASSYREKEKLFF. CDR3 bases: TGTGCCAGCAGTTACCGGGAGAAGGAGAAACTGTTTTTT.

The gene calls are TRBV19 and TRBJ2-1; 14 bases map to TRBD2. The CDR3 consists of 16 residues. The germline CDR1 and CDR2 sequences are LNHDA and SQIVND (reference sequence). The junction had 9 bases not matched to a gene; V was cut back by 5 bases and J by 9 bases. In DNA, the CDR3 is TGTGCCAGTAGTGATCGGACTAGCGGGGGGTACGCTGAGCAGTTCTTC. Its translation: CASSDRTSGGYAEQFF.

The chain joins TRBV7-3 to TRBJ1-1; unclear D gene. Germline assignment: CDR1 SGHTA and CDR2 FQGTGA. With 5 bases removed from V and 3 bases from J, the gap between germline ends came to 10 bases. This CDR3 has 13 residues. CDR3 loop: CASSIRRDTEAFF. The CDR3 DNA reads TGTGCCAGCAGCATTAGGAGGGACACTGAAGCTTTCTTT. Full variable domain (remainder filled in from reference TRBV7-3 and TRBJ1-1): GAGVSQTPSNKVTEKGKYVELRCDPISGHTALYWYRQSLGQGPEFLIYFQGTGAADDSGLPNDRFFAVRPEGSVSTLKIQRTERGDSAVYLCASSIRRDTEAFFGQGTRLTVV.

The V call is TRBV6-1, the J call TRBJ1-2, with D tentatively TRBD1 (5 bases). Between the trimmed V and J ends, which lost 0 bases and 3 bases, there was a span of 11 bases. Germline V gene sequence: CDR1 MNHNS, CDR2 SASEGT. The CDR3 runs to 15 residues. This chain's CDR3 is CASSEARQGYYGYTF. In nucleotides, the CDR3 is TGTGCCAGCAGTGAAGCGCGGCAGGGTTACTATGGCTACACCTTC.

The chain has TRBV25-1 and TRBJ2-5; no clear D. V lost 4 bases and J lost 5, with 8 bases in between. Germline loops: CDR1 MGHDK, CDR2 SYGVNS. This CDR3 comprises 12 residues. CDR3 amino acids: CASSGAVETQYF. CDR3 nucleotides: TGTGCCAGCAGTGGGGCTGTGGAGACCCAGTACTTC.

Here the CDR3 DNA reads TGTGCTAGTGGTTTGTCGGCTAGCGGGGACAATGAGCAGTTCTTC. It is translated as CASGLSASGDNEQFF. The genes are TRBV12-5 and TRBJ2-1; TRBD2 aligns across 9 bases. From germline, CDR1 is LGHNT and CDR2 FRNRAP. The CDR3 is 15 residues long. V lost 2 bases, J lost 5 bases, and 4 bases stayed unmatched. Using reference TRBV12-5 and TRBJ2-1 for the parts outside the CDR3, the full variable domain is DARVTQTPRHKVTEMGQEVTMRCQPILGHNTVFWYRQTMMQGLELLAYFRNRAPLDDSGMPKDRFSAEMPDATLATLKIQPSEPRDSAVYFCASGLSASGDNEQFFGPGTRLTVL.

The V and J genes are TRBV12-3 or TRBV12-4 and TRBJ1-2, with TRBD1 identical over 7 bases. CDR3 length equals 13 residues. V gave up 6 bases and J gave up 4 bases; unmatched junction bases: 5. CDR3 region: CASSQGTVYGYTF. The CDR3 nucleotides are TGTGCCAGCAGCCAAGGGACAGTCTATGGCTACACCTTC.

The V gene is TRBV3-1 (or the pseudogene TRBV3-2), the J gene TRBJ2-1, with unresolved D. Germline-derived CDR1 and CDR2 are LGHDT and YNNKEL (reference sequence). V lost 4 bases to trimming and J lost 4 bases, with 17 bases between them. The CDR3 extends over 16 amino acids. CDR3 region: CASSRSRAPGYNEQFF. The CDR3 DNA reads as TGTGCCAGCAGCCGATCTCGCGCGCCCGGGTACAATGAGCAGTTCTTC.

The rearrangement links TRBV18 to TRBJ1-2, with 7 bases identical to TRBD1. The V gene end was trimmed by 3 bases and the J gene end by 8 bases; junction bases not matched to a gene: 12. Germline V gene data show CDR1 as KGHSH and CDR2 as LQKENI. The CDR3 runs 15 residues. The DNA for the CDR3 is TGTGCCAGCTCACCTCCCGGGACAGCGTTAGGAGGCTACACCTTC. It yields the protein CASSPPGTALGGYTF.

The chain links TRBV5-6 to TRBJ1-1; unclear D gene. Per germline, CDR1 SGHDT and CDR2 YYEEEE. The CDR3 sequence is 18 residues long. V lost 0 bases and J 2 bases, leaving 20 bases between the germline ends. The chain's CDR3 is CASSLDGGLTPINTEAFF. In DNA, the CDR3 is TGTGCCAGCAGCTTGGATGGCGGACTCACGCCTATAAACACTGAAGCTTTCTTT.

J is TRBJ2-7 and V is TRBV6-6; D gene ambiguous. CDR1 and CDR2 from the germline V gene are MNHNY and SVGAGI (reference sequence). Trimming cost V 8 bases and J 4 bases, with 9 bases left between them. This CDR3 region has 11 residues. CDR3 residues: CASRSGYEQYV. CDR3 bases: TGTGCCAGCCGGAGTGGATACGAGCAGTACGTC.

This clone appeared many times. The chain joins TRBV4-1 to TRBJ1-1, with D unresolved. The length of the CDR3 is 16 residues. The germline V gene has CDR1 MGHRA and CDR2 YSYEKL. Between the trimmed V and J ends, which lost 2 bases and 0 bases, there was a span of 13 bases. The DNA of the CDR3 is TGCGCCAGCAGCCAAAATAAACAGATTATGAACACTGAAGCTTTCTTT. Translating it yields CASSQNKQIMNTEAFF.

The gene calls are TRBV6-5 and TRBJ1-1; 9 bases agree with TRBD1. CDR3 length: 13 residues. V lost 10 bases and J lost 5; bases outside the gene matches: 8. Germline CDR1 is MNHEY and CDR2 is SVGAGI. Here the CDR3 DNA reads TGTGCCATTAACAGACAGGGGGGAACTGAAGCTTTCTTT. This translates into CAINRQGGTEAFF.

This chain connects TRBV5-4 to TRBJ2-1; TRBD2 matches 7 bases. This CDR3 has 15 residues. Germline V gives CDR1 SGHNT, CDR2 YYREEE (reference sequence). With V trimmed by 4 bases and J by 0 bases, 4 bases remained unmatched. The CDR3 region has the DNA TGTGCCAGCAGCAGAGCGGGGAGCTCCTACAATGAGCAGTTCTTC. Amino acids: CASSRAGSSYNEQFF.

This clone was observed a few times. The junction and the germline gene differ at one end; a read error may be behind it. The chain recombines TRBV4-1 with TRBJ2-5; 8 bases align to TRBD2. The germline CDR1 and CDR2 sequences are MGHRA and YSYEKL. This CDR3 region has 18 residues. The CDR3 is CASSQERMAASGQETQYF. The CDR3 DNA is TGCGCCAGTAGCCAAGAAAGGATGGCGGCTAGCGGGCAAGAGACCCAGTACTTC.

The genes are TRBV7-9 and TRBJ1-1, with D unclear. CDR3 length equals 16 residues. Germline loops: CDR1 SEHNR, CDR2 FQNEAQ (reference sequence). V was trimmed by 2 bases and J by 0 bases, leaving 13 bases between them. CDR3 in DNA: TGTGCCAGCAGCTTACTTTGGGCGGACTTGAACACTGAAGCTTTCTTT. It specifies CASSLLWADLNTEAFF.

The chain combines TRBV29-1 with TRBJ1-5; perhaps TRBD1 as D (5 bases). Trimming left V 8 bases short and J 11 bases short, with 19 bases between. CDR1 is SQVTM and CDR2 is ANQGSEA in the germline V gene. This CDR3 spans 12 amino acids. In DNA, the CDR3 is TGCAGCTTTACGGGATCGGGGGACGCCCAGCATTTT. This translates into CSFTGSGDAQHF.

This sequence joins TRBV5-1 and TRBJ1-1; 9 positions match TRBD1. Losses at the gene ends were 4 bases for V and 4 bases for J; bases not matched to a gene: 5. Germline values: CDR1 SGHRS, CDR2 YFSETQ. CDR3 length: 14 residues. This chain's CDR3 is CASSVDRGGTEAFF. The DNA for the CDR3 is TGCGCCAGCAGCGTGGACAGGGGCGGCACTGAAGCTTTCTTT.

V is TRBV4-1 and J is TRBJ1-5; no reliable D call. Germline V CDR1 and CDR2: MGHRA, YSYEKL. V lost 0 bases to trimming and J lost 1 base, with 7 bases between them. The CDR3 runs 15 residues. The CDR3 coding sequence is TGCGCCAGCAGCCAAGATCAGACAAGCAATCAGCCCCAGCATTTT. Translated: CASSQDQTSNQPQHF.

This clone was detected only a few times. The chain carries TRBV3-1 (or the pseudogene TRBV3-2) and TRBJ1-4; 7 positions match TRBD1. The V and J ends lost 0 bases and 8 bases, in that order; junction bases with no gene match: 3. The CDR3 runs 14 residues. The V gene's germline CDR1 is LGHDT and CDR2 YNNKEL (reference sequence). The CDR3 is CASSQDHRGEKLFF. CDR3 bases: TGTGCCAGCAGCCAAGATCACAGGGGAGAAAAACTGTTTTTT.

This chain joins TRBV3-1 (or the pseudogene TRBV3-2) and TRBJ2-3, with 7 nucleotides matching TRBD2. This CDR3 spans 15 amino acids. With 4 bases clipped from V and 5 bases from J, the junction kept 9 bases outside the gene matches. Germline CDR1 reads LGHDT; CDR2 reads YNNKEL (reference sequence). Here the CDR3 reads CASSPRTGRGDTQYF. CDR3 coding DNA: TGTGCCAGCAGCCCAAGGACTGGGAGGGGAGATACGCAGTATTTT.

This clone was seen only once. The chain employs TRBV28 and TRBJ1-3; 7 bases are shared with TRBD1. Trimming cost V 3 bases and J 7 bases; bases outside gene matches: 6. CDR1 and CDR2 from the germline V gene are MDHEN and SYDVKM. The length of the CDR3 is 14 residues. The DNA for the CDR3 is TGTGCCAGCAGTTTCAACAGGGGCACCAACACCATATATTTT. It specifies CASSFNRGTNTIYF.

The rearrangement joins TRBV27 to TRBJ2-7, with D perhaps TRBD2 (5 bases). The germline V gene encodes CDR1 MNHEY and CDR2 SMNVEV (reference sequence). V shed 6 bases and J shed 4 bases, with 16 bases lying between them. This CDR3 spans 14 amino acids. CDR3 DNA sequence: TGTGCCAGCAGGCCATTCCGGACTGGTTACGAGCAGTACTTC. Residues: CASRPFRTGYEQYF.